A single sample is the source of the 3 T cell receptor beta chains below, sequenced in a study of T cell responses to AZD1222 COVID-19 vaccine. Here immunoSEQ multiplex PCR was the method, and the copy in TCRdb shows in-frame clones only, minus some. The sample has around 150,000 clones, approximately 89% seen once. The sample in question was peripheral blood, obtained on day 0 of AZD1222 vaccination. The receptors were gathered from an adult in good health.

The chain has TRBV28 and TRBJ1-1; 8 bases agree with TRBD1. The CDR3 loop spans 12 amino acids. V was pared by 9 bases and J by 11 bases, with 11 bases of the junction left unmatched. The V gene's germline CDR1 is MDHEN and CDR2 SYDVKM. The CDR3 region is CASGQGEVCAFF. The CDR3 bases are TGTGCCAGTGGACAGGGCGAGGTTTGTGCTTTCTTT.

The chain couples TRBV5-1 to TRBJ2-5, with D unresolved. This CDR3 spans 13 amino acids. CDR1 SGHRS and CDR2 YFSETQ come from the germline V gene. V gave up 3 bases and J gave up 4 bases, with 10 bases separating them. CDR3: CASSSDKGETQYF. As DNA, the CDR3 is TGCGCCAGCAGCTCCGACAAGGGAGAGACCCAGTACTTC.

The CDR3 here is CASSLEGTGLATNEKLFF. In nucleotides, the CDR3 is TGCGCCAGCAGCTTGGAGGGCACAGGGTTGGCAACTAATGAAAAACTGTTTTTT. The chain couples TRBV5-1 to TRBJ1-4, with D possibly TRBD1 on 6 matching bases. CDR3 size: 18 residues. V lost 0 bases and J lost 0, with 15 bases in between. CDR1 is SGHRS, CDR2 YFSETQ, per germline.